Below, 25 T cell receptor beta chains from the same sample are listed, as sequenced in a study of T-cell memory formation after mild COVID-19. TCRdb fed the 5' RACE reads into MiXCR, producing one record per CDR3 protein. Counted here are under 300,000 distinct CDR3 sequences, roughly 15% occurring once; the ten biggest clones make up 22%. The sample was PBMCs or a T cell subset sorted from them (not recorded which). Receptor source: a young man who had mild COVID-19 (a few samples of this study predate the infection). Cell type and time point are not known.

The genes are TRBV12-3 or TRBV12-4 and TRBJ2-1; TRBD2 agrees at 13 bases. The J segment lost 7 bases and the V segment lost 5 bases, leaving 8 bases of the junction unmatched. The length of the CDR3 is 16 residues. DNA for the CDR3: TGTGCCAGCAGTGGACTAGCGGGGGCCTACCCGAATGAGCAGTTCTTC. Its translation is CASSGLAGAYPNEQFF.

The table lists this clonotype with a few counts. The CDR3 DNA is TGTGCCAGCAGTCCCAGACAGAATGAAAAACTGTTTTTT. It encodes CASSPRQNEKLFF. V is TRBV12-3 or TRBV12-4 and J is TRBJ1-4, with D possibly being TRBD1 (5 bases). V lost 5 bases, J lost 5 bases, and 9 bases lay in between. This CDR3 contains 13 residues.

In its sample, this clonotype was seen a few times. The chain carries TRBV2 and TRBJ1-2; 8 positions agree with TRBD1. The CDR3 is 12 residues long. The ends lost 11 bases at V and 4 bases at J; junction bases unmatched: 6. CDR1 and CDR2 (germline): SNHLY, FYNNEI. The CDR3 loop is CAGRDRIYGYTF. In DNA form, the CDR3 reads TGTGCCGGCCGGGACAGGATCTATGGCTACACCTTC.

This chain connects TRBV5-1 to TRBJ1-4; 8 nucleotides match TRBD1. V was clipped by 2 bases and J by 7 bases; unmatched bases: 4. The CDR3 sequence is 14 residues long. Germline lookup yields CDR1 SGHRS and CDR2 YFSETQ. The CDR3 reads CASSFSGGGEKLFF. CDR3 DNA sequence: TGCGCCAGCAGCTTCTCAGGGGGCGGTGAAAAACTGTTTTTT.

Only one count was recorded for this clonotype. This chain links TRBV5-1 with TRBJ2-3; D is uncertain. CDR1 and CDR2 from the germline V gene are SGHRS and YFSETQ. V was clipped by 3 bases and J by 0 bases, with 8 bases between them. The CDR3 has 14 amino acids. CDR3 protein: CASSSTSSTDTQYF. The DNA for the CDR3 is TGCGCCAGCAGCTCGACCTCTAGCACAGATACGCAGTATTTT.

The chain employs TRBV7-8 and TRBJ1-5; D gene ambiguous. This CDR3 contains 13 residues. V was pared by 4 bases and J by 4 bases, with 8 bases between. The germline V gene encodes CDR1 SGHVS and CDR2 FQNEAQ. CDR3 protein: CASSSLTNQPQHF. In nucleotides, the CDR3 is TGTGCCAGCAGCTCCCTTACGAATCAGCCCCAGCATTTT.

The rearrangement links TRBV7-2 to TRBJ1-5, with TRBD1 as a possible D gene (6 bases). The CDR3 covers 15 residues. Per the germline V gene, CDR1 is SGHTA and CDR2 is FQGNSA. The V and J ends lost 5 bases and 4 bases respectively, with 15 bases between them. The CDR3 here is CASSLNRDGNQPQHF. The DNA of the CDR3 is TGTGCCAGCAGCCTCAACAGGGATGGGAATCAGCCCCAGCATTTT.

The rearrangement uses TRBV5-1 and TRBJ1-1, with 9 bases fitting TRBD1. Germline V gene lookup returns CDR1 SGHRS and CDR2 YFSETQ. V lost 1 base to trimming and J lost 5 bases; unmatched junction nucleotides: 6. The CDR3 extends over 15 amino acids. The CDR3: CASSLIEQGATEAFF. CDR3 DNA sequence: TGCGCCAGCAGCTTGATTGAACAGGGGGCAACTGAAGCTTTCTTT. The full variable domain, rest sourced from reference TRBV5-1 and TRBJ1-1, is KAGVTQTPRYLIKTRGQQVTLSCSPISGHRSVSWYQQTPGQGLQFLFEYFSETQRNKGNFPGRFSGRQFSNSRSEMNVSTLELGDSALYLCASSLIEQGATEAFFGQGTRLTVV.

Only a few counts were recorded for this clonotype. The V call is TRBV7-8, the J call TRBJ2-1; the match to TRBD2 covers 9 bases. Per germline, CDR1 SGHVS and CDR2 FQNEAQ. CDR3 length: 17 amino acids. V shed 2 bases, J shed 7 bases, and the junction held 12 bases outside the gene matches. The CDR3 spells CASSLKWIGGGANEQFF. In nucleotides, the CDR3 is TGTGCCAGCAGCTTAAAGTGGATAGGCGGGGGGGCAAATGAGCAGTTCTTC.

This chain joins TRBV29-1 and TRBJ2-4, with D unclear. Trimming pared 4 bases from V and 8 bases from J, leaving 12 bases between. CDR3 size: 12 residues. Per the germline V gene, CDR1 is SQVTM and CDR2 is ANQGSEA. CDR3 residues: CSVVAAWDIQYF. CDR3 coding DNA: TGCAGCGTTGTGGCAGCTTGGGACATTCAGTACTTC.

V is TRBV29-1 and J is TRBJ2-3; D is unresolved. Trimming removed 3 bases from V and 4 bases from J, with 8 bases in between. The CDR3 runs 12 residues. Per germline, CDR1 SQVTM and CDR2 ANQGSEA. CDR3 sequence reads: CSVDEYSDTQYF. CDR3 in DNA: TGCAGCGTTGATGAGTACTCAGATACGCAGTATTTT.

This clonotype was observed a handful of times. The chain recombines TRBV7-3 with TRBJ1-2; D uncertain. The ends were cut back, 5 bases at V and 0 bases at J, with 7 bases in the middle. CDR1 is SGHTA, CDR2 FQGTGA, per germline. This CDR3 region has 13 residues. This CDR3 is CASSPMANYGYTF. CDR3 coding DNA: TGTGCCAGCAGCCCCATGGCTAACTATGGCTACACCTTC. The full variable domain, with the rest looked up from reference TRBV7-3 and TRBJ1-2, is GAGVSQTPSNKVTEKGKYVELRCDPISGHTALYWYRQSLGQGPEFLIYFQGTGAADDSGLPNDRFFAVRPEGSVSTLKIQRTERGDSAVYLCASSPMANYGYTFGSGTRLTVV.

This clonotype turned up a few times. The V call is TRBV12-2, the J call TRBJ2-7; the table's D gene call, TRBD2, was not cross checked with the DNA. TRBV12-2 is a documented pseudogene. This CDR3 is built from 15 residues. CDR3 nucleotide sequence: TGTGCAAGTCGCAGAGATTGGGCTAGAATCCGTGAGCAGTACGTC. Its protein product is CASRRDWARIREQYV.

The CDR3 reads CASSWAPPDTGELFF. The CDR3 DNA reads TGTGCCAGCAGTTGGGCCCCACCCGACACCGGGGAGCTGTTTTTT. The chain joins TRBV27 to TRBJ2-2; D gene uncertain. V was cut by 4 bases and J by 3 bases, with 12 bases left in between. Germline V gene lookup returns CDR1 MNHEY and CDR2 SMNVEV (reference sequence). This CDR3 is 15 amino acids long.

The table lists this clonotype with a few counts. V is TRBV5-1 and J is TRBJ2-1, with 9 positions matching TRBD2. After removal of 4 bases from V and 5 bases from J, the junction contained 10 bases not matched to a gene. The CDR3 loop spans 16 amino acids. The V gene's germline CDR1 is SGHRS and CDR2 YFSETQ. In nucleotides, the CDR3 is TGCGCCAGCAGCCCAGCACCTAGCGGGGCTAACAATGAGCAGTTCTTC. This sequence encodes CASSPAPSGANNEQFF.

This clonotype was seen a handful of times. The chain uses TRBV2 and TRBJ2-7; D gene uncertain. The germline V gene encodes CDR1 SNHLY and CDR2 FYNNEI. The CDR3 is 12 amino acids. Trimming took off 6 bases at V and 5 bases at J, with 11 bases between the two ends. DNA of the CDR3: TGTGCCAGCAGGGAATCAACTCACGAGCAGTACGTC. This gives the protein CASRESTHEQYV.

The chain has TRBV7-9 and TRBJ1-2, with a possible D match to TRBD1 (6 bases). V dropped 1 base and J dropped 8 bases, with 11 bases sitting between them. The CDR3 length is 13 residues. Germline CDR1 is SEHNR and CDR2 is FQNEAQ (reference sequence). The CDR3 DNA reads TGTGCCAGCAGCTTAGGAACAGGGATGGGCTACACCTTC. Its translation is CASSLGTGMGYTF.

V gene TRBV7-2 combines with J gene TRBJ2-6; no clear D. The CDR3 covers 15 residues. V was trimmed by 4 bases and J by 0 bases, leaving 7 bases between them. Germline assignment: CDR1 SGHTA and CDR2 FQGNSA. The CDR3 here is CASSSAFSGANVLTF. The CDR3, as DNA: TGTGCCAGCAGCTCCGCTTTCTCTGGGGCCAACGTCCTGACTTTC.

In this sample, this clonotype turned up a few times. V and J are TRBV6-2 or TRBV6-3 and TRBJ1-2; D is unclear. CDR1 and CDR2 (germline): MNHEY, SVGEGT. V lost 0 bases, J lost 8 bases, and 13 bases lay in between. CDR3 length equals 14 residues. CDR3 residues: CASSYSSLTMGYTF. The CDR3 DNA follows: TGTGCCAGCAGTTACTCTTCGCTAACTATGGGCTACACCTTC.

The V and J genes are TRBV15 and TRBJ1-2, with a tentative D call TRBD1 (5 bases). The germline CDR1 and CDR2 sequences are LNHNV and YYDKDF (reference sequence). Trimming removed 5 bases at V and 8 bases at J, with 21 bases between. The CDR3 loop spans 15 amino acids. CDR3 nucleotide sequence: TGTGCCACCAGCGCCGACCTCCGGGACGTAGGCGGCTACACCTTC. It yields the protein CATSADLRDVGGYTF.

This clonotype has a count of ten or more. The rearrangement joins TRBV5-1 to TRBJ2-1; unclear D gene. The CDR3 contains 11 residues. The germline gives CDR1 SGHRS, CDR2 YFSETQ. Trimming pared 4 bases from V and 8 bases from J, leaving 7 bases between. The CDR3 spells CASSGVHEQFF. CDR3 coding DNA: TGCGCCAGCAGCGGGGTCCATGAGCAGTTCTTC.

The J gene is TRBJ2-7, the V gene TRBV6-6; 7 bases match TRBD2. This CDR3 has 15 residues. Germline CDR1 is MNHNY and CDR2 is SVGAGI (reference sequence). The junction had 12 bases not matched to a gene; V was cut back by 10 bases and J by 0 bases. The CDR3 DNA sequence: TGTGCCACCGAGCCGGGGACTACCAGCTCCTACGAGCAGTACTTC. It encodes CATEPGTTSSYEQYF.

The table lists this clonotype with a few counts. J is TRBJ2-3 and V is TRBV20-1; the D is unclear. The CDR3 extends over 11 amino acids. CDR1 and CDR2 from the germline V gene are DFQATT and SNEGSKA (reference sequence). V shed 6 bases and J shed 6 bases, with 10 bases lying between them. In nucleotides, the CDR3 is TGCAGTGCCACCTTGGGGGATACGCAGTATTTT. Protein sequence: CSATLGDTQYF.

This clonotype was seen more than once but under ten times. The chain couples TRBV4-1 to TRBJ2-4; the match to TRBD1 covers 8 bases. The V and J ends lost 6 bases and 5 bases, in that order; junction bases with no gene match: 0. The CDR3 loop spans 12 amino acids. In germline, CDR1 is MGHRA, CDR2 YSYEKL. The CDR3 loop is CASRDRENIQYF. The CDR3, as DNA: TGCGCCAGCAGGGACAGGGAAAACATTCAGTACTTC.

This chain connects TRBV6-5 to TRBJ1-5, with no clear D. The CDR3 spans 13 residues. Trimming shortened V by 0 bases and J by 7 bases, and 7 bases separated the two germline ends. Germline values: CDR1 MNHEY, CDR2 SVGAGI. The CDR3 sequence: CASSYSAGQPQHF. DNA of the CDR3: TGTGCCAGCAGTTACTCGGCGGGGCAGCCCCAGCATTTT.